Included here is one TCR beta chain sequence, with context. Its antigen is unknown. The TCR alpha and TCR beta cDNA libraries, bearing sample barcodes and UMIs, were generated by 5'RACE using constant-segment primers. TCRdb called the 5' RACE reads again in MiXCR, with one record for every CDR3 protein. The profile shows 350,000 to 450,000 distinct CDR3 sequences, over 15% of them singletons. Germline lookup yields CDR1 MNHEY and CDR2 SMNVEV (reference sequence). Unmatched junction bases numbered 0, after V lost 4 bases and J lost 5 bases. The CDR3 runs to 14 residues. The entry originates in a study of T-cell memory formation after mild COVID-19. Study results and limitations: Among contracting clones, CD4+ were mainly CM/EM and CD8+ enriched in EMRA.

The sample consisted of PBMCs or a T cell subset sorted from them (not recorded which). The sequence was obtained from an adult woman who had mild COVID-19 (a few samples of this study predate the infection). Cell type and time point are not known. V is TRBV27 and J is TRBJ2-5; 14 bases agree with TRBD2. The CDR3 coding sequence is TGTGCCAGCAGTTGGACTAGCGGGGGGGAGACCCAGTACTTC. Translation: CASSWTSGGETQYF.